This entry concerns a single TCR beta chain. Its antigen remains unidentified. No qualities accompany the bases; no much larger clone lies one base away. Per the germline V gene, SGHRS is the CDR1 and YFSETQ is the CDR2. Trimmed from V: 3 bases; trimmed from J: 7 bases; junction bases lacking a gene match: 14. The CDR3 holds 17 amino acids from the cysteine to the phenylalanine. Here the CDR3 DNA is all that survives: 51 bases in frame from base 1. The sample originates from a study of identical twins (dated by TCRdb to between 2015 and 2016). Turning to the overall study: TCR alpha and beta repertoires from monozygotic twins, unrelated adults of various ages and cord blood were deep-sequenced to test whether fetal clonotypes persist. Replicate twin experiments were performed at different times using different library preparation protocols to rule out contamination. Broader findings and caveats from the paper: Compared with coincidental sharing between unrelated individuals, out-of-frame TCR alpha sequences shared between twins had an excess of sequences with low generation probability. Fewer insertions were carried by abundant cord blood beta clonotypes; a weaker similar trend was observed in young adult naive repertoires, while no such trend was observed in memory repertoires. In beta out-of-frame sequences, excess twin sharing was weaker, because having fewer shared sequences lowered the signal-to-noise ratio. Invariant T cells such as MAIT and iNKT could partly confound zero-insertion analyses, though diverse VJ usage argued against this for most clonotypes. Because the same donors could not be followed over many years, conclusions were based on cross-sectional statistical analysis. Out-of-frame TCR alpha sharing in monozygotic twins was systematically underestimated by recombination models, whereas sharing between unrelated individuals was in agreement with the recombination models.

Only healthy Caucasian donors were included. Three pairs of female monozygotic twins, all aged about 18 to 30 years, made up the twin cohort. Positive isolation kits from Invitrogen were used to isolate the CD4+ and CD8+ T cell populations. The method behind the library was 5' RACE. Instrument used: Illumina HiSeq 2000. Template switching introduced a universal primer binding site; the final cDNA contained a unique molecular identifier, enabling accurate counting of TCR cDNA molecules. First-strand cDNA for TCR alpha and beta chains was synthesized from specific primers in the conserved constant-segment region. To control for contamination, every cDNA library carried two barcodes: a SMART-Mk sample barcode plus Illumina barcodes. Two successive PCR steps introduced TruSeq adapter sequences along with Illumina sample barcodes. The Illumina HiSeq platform was used with custom primers to sequence TCR alpha and beta cDNA libraries. On the study's bioinformatics: Unique molecular identifiers were extracted from raw reads with MiGEC, and CDR3 positions were determined with MiXCR. For each individual, recombination models were inferred using an EM algorithm with the repgenHMM and IGoR tools. Shared clonotypes were analyzed with the tcR package in R, and sharing was normalized by the product of cloneset sizes. Out-of-frame nonproductive sequences were analyzed to study raw recombination free of thymic and clonal selection effects. TCRdb ran its own pipeline on the public reads, namely fastp trimming at Q25 and MiXCR clone calling, and kept in-frame beta chains. CDR3 protein sequences are deduplicated, and each keeps its most common genes and DNA. Here the V and J calls rest on TCRdb's processing, not on the authors' analysis. Here the sample has just over 450,000 distinct CDR3 sequences; approximately 15% occur a single time. The ten largest clones capture approximately 0.52% of the sample.

These data are also associated with another study on yellow fever vaccine responses in identical twins. The second study's paper adds: According to the authors, the vaccine-induced T cell response in identical twins seemed to be partly convergent and partly specific to each individual. The study precisely tracked vaccine-responding T cell clones in identical twins.

The chain is made from TRBV5-1 and TRBJ2-1; 9 central bases correspond to TRBD2. The sequenced material came from CD4+ T cells sorted from blood. The TCR sequence derives from a woman under 30 in good health. The nucleotide sequence reads as follows: TGCGCCAGCAGCTCTCCCGTAGCGGGAGTCTCGGTTAATGAGCAGTTCTTC. The resulting protein is CASSSPVAGVSVNEQFF.